This T cell receptor (beta chain) was sequenced during a study of blood T cell repertoires in COVID-19. Study background: Both acute and convalescent COVID-19 samples were obtained from the United States, Italy and Spain. Sample material is recorded as cDNA or gDNA derived from T cells, B-cell-depleted T cells, or PBMCs.

The germline gives CDR1 LNHNV, CDR2 YYDKDF (reference sequence). V lost 3 bases and J lost 6, with 12 bases in between. The CDR3 covers 14 residues. Patients in Seattle were enrolled during active infection, then followed longitudinally. In the study's own analysis: By means of reference gene primer amplification, nucleated cell counts were estimated. Using immunoSEQ multiplex PCR, the repertoire was profiled, and TCRdb retains in-frame clones only, with some absent. Clonal size and the V and J genes are those of that table, whereas D and trimming came from the DNA. This table holds some 150,000 clones, 70% to 80% found once.

The sequence came from a woman in her seventies with COVID-19, enrolled during active disease. Material: peripheral blood. V and J are TRBV15 and TRBJ2-1; possibly TRBD2 for D (6 bases). CDR3 sequence reads: CATSSGGAGNEQFF. The CDR3 DNA follows: TGTGCCACCAGCAGCGGAGGGGCAGGCAATGAGCAGTTCTTC.